A selection of T cell receptor beta chains follows, all from one sample in a study of blood T cells in healthy people across ages. TCRdb itself ran the 5' RACE reads through MiXCR, one entry per CDR3 protein. The profile shows about 1,400,000 distinct CDR3 sequences, roughly 59% of them singletons. The sample consisted of blood. The source of these receptors is a man between 18 and 29 years old in good health. Both conserved end residues are trimmed from each CDR3.

j_gene | v_gene | CDR3aa
TRBJ2-1 | TRBV6-5 | ASSFRDRHYNEQF
TRBJ2-2 | TRBV9 | ASSPNLRQSKLF
TRBJ2-2 | TRBV12-5 | ASGLGGNSGELF
TRBJ1-1 | TRBV10-1 | ASSRDQTEAF
TRBJ2-1 | TRBV20-1 | SVLAGFSYNEQF
TRBJ1-5 | TRBV12-3/TRBV12-4 | ASGPGGNGQPQH
TRBJ2-5 | TRBV6-4 | ASSGLAGINEQY
TRBJ1-2 | TRBV7-2 | ASSLVAGDGYT
TRBJ1-1 | TRBV30 | AWVGFRAF
TRBJ2-7 | TRBV11-2 | ASSRGLESEQY
TRBJ2-5 | TRBV20-1 | SARGGDSRTNQETQY
TRBJ2-3 | TRBV11-2 | ASSLENTSGRTDTQY
TRBJ1-2 | TRBV29-1 | SVGGQGLGYGYT
TRBJ2-7 | TRBV3-1 | ASSGRGQGYYEQY
TRBJ1-2 | TRBV20-1 | SARDVAANYGYT
TRBJ2-3 | TRBV9 | ASSVEQGQSTDTQY
TRBJ2-5 | TRBV4-3 | ASSQDTAYGQY
TRBJ2-1 | TRBV2 | ASCVLAGGPGNEQF
TRBJ2-7 | TRBV3-1 | ASSPDSWDYEQY
TRBJ2-7 | TRBV4-3 | ASSQDSRGGYEQY
TRBJ2-5 | TRBV2 | ASRKVGQESQY
TRBJ1-3 | TRBV7-2 | ASSTSTGWGNTIY
TRBJ1-2 | TRBV12-3/TRBV12-4 | ASSLVTTNYGYT
TRBJ2-7 | TRBV4-1 | ASSQGAGVYEQY
TRBJ1-2 | TRBV5-6 | ASSLRDRVGYT
NA | TRBV7-2 | ASSLAQETQF
TRBJ2-7 | TRBV7-9 | ASSSGQGKYEQY
TRBJ2-4 | TRBV5-1 | ASSLGQGLDIQY
TRBJ2-3 | TRBV20-1 | SARDRTLADTQY
TRBJ2-3 | TRBV12-3/TRBV12-4 | ASSTGGLTDTQY
TRBJ1-2 | TRBV6-1 | ASRRQGNYGYT
TRBJ2-1 | TRBV4-1 | ASSQDRVGGVRNEQF
TRBJ2-1 | TRBV7-6 | ASSPSVRGEQF
TRBJ2-7 | TRBV4-3 | ASSQDRGRGYEQY
TRBJ2-7 | TRBV20-1 | SARDEFGGYYEQY
TRBJ2-2 | TRBV29-1 | STLEGPGGELF
TRBJ2-3 | TRBV11-2 | ASRHSGGPTDTQY